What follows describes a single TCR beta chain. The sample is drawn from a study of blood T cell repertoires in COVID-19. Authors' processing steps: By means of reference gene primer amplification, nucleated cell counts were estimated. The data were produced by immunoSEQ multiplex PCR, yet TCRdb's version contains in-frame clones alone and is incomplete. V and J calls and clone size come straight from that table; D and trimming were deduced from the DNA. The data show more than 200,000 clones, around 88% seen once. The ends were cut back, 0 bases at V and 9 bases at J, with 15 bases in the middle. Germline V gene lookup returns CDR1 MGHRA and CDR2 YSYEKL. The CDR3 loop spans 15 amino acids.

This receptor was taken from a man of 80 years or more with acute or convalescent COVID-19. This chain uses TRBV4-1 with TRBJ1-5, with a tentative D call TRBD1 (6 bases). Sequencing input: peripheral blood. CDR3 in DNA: TGCGCCAGCAGCCAAGATGTTGGGGGCCCATGGCCCCAGCATTTT. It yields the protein CASSQDVGGPWPQHF.